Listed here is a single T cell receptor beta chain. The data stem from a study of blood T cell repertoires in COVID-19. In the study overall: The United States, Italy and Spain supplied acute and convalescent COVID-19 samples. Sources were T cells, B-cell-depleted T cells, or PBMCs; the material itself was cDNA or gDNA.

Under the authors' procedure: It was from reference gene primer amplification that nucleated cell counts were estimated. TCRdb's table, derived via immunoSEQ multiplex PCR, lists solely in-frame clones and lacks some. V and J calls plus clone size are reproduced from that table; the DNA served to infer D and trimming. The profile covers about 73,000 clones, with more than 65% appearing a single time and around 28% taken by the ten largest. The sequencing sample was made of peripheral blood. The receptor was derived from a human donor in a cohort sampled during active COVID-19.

This CDR3 is CASSPGLENTEAFF. CDR3 DNA: TGTGCCAGCAGCCCTGGACTGGAGAACACTGAAGCTTTCTTT. The chain carries TRBV27 and TRBJ1-1; D not certain. CDR3 size: 14 residues. Trimming removed 6 bases from V and 1 base from J, with 12 bases in between. Germline CDR1 MNHEY, CDR2 SMNVEV (reference sequence).